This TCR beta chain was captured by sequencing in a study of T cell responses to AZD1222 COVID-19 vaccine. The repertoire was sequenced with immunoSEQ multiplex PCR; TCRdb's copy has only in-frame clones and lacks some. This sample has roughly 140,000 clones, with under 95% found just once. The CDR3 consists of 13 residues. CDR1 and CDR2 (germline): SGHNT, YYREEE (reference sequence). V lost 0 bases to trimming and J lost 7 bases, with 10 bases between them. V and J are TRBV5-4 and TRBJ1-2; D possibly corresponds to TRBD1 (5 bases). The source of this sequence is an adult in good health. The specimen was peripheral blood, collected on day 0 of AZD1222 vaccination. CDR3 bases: TGTGCCAGCAGCTTGGGCAGGGCGGCTGGCTACACCTTC. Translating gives CASSLGRAAGYTF.